This is a list of T cell receptor beta chains from one sample in a study of T cell repertoires in cytomegalovirus infection. MiXCR was run by TCRdb on the reads, yielding one entry per CDR3 protein. The sample has hundreds of thousands of distinct CDR3 sequences; under 45% are singletons. These receptors lack a known antigen. The input for sequencing was cultured PBMCs, taken from culture after CMV antigen stimulation. These receptors came from a human donor in good health (CMV status not recorded). Some clones in this sample may be carry-over from other donors' samples. CDR3s include the opening cysteine and the closing phenylalanine or tryptophan. D genes are given only for firm matches. A row's size may be missing; if present it is once, few, many or a size class.

d_call,clone_size,v_call,j_call,cdr3_aa,cdr3_nt
TRBD1,NA,TRBV5-1,TRBJ1-3,CASSSEGTAWNTIYF,TGCGCCAGCAGCTCGGAGGGGACAGCATGGAACACCATATATTTT
TRBD2,few,TRBV7-2,TRBJ2-5,CASSFGTSGSQETQYF,TGTGCCAGCAGCTTCGGAACTAGCGGGAGCCAAGAGACCCAGTACTTC
NA,few,TRBV2,TRBJ2-1,CASSDDGGSYNEQFF,TGTGCCAGCAGTGACGACGGGGGCTCCTACAATGAGCAGTTCTTC
NA,NA,TRBV5-6,TRBJ1-4,CASSLGQTNEKLFF,TGTGCCAGCAGCTTGGGACAGACTAATGAAAAACTGTTTTTT
TRBD2,few,TRBV20-1,TRBJ2-3,CSAHNRGAGVSDTQYF,TGCAGTGCCCACAACCGGGGTGCGGGAGTGTCAGATACGCAGTATTTT
NA,NA,TRBV30,TRBJ2-7,CAWSVRWGSTKYEQYF,TGTGCCTGGAGTGTACGTTGGGGGTCGACAAAATACGAGCAGTACTTC
NA,NA,TRBV10-3,TRBJ2-3,CAISVADASTDTQYF,TGTGCCATCAGTGTAGCGGACGCTAGCACAGATACGCAGTATTTT
NA,few,TRBV11-2,TRBJ2-7,CASSSPGLTGYEQYF,TGTGCCAGCAGCTCACCGGGACTGACCGGGTACGAGCAGTACTTC
TRBD1,once,TRBV28,TRBJ2-7,CASKGAWYEQYF,TGTGCCAGCAAGGGGGCGTGGTACGAGCAGTACTTC
NA,once,TRBV5-5,TRBJ2-3,CASSYGHGIDTQYF,TGTGCCAGCAGCTACGGACACGGCATAGATACGCAGTATTTT
TRBD2,NA,TRBV24-1,TRBJ2-7,CATSDPRLAGKDEQYF,TGTGCCACCAGTGATCCCCGACTAGCGGGAAAGGACGAGCAGTACTTC
NA,NA,TRBV2,TRBJ2-1,CASSPIGRRLNEQFF,TGTGCCAGCAGTCCAATAGGTCGCCGTCTCAATGAGCAGTTCTTC
NA,NA,TRBV6-5,TRBJ1-3,CASSYSTPTVPISGNTIYF,TGTGCCAGCAGTTACTCGACCCCGACAGTTCCCATCTCTGGAAACACCATATATTTT
NA,few,TRBV7-2,TRBJ1-3,CASSLERGSTIYF,TGTGCCAGCAGCTTAGAAAGGGGGAGCACCATATATTTT
NA,NA,TRBV6-6,TRBJ2-7,CASSYRAVSSYEQYF,TGTGCCAGCAGTTATAGGGCGGTAAGCTCCTACGAGCAGTACTTC
TRBD1,NA,TRBV5-3,TRBJ1-1,CASSYGQGDTEAFF,TGTGCCAGCAGCTACGGACAGGGGGACACTGAAGCTTTCTTT
NA,NA,TRBV7-2,TRBJ1-1,CASSTNRAATWPTEAFF,TGTGCCAGCAGCACGAACCGGGCCGCAACCTGGCCCACTGAAGCTTTCTTT
NA,NA,TRBV7-3,TRBJ2-5,CASSLTTGEGETQYF,TGTGCCAGCAGCTTAACCACAGGGGAGGGAGAGACCCAGTACTTC